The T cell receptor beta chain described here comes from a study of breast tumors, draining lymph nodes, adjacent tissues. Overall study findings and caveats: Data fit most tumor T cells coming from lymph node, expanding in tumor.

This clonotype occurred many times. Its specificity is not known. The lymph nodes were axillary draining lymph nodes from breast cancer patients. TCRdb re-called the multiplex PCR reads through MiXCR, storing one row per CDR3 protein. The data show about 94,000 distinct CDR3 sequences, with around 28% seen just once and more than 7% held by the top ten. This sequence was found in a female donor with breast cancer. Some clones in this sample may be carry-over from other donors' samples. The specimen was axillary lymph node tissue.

As DNA, the CDR3 is TGTGCCAGTAGTATGGGGTTGGGCGGCTACACCTTC. Translated: CASSMGLGGYTF. The rearrangement links TRBV19 to TRBJ1-2; no reliable D call. This CDR3 has 12 residues. Germline CDR1 LNHDA, CDR2 SQIVND (reference sequence). Trimming left V 3 bases short and J 8 bases short, with 10 bases between.